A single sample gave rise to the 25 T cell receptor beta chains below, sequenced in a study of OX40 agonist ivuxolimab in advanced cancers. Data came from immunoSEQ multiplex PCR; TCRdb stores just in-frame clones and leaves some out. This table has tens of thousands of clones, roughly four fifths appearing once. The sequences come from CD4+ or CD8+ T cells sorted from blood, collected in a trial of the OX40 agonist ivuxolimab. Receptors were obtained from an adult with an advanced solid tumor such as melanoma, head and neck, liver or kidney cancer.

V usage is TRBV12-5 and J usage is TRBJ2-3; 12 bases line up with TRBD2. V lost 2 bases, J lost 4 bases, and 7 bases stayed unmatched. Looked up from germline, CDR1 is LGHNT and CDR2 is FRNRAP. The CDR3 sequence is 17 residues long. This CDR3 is CASGLPRLAGAPDTQYF. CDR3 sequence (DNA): TGTGCTAGTGGTTTGCCCCGACTAGCGGGGGCCCCAGATACGCAGTATTTT.

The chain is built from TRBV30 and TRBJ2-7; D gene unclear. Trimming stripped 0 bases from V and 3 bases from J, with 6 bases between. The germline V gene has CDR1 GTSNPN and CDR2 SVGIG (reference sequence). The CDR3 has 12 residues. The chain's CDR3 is CAWSVHGYEQYF. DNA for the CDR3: TGTGCCTGGAGTGTACACGGCTACGAGCAGTACTTC.

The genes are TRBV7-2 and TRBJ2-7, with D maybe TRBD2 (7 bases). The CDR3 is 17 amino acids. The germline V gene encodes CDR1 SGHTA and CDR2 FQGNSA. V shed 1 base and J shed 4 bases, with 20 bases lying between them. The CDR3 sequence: CASSLESFWAGAYEQYF. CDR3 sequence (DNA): TGTGCCAGCAGCTTAGAATCATTCTGGGCGGGGGCTTACGAGCAGTACTTC. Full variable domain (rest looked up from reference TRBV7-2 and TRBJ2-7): GAGVSQSPSNKVTEKGKDVELRCDPISGHTALYWYRQSLGQGLEFLIYFQGNSAPDKSGLPSDRFSAERTGGSVSTLTIQRTQQEDSAVYLCASSLESFWAGAYEQYFGPGTRLTVT.

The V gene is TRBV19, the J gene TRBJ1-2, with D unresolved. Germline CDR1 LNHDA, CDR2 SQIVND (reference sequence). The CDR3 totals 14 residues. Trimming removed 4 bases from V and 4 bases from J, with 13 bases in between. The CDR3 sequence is CASSTGRTVYGYTF. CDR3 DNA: TGTGCCAGTAGTACAGGACGGACTGTCTATGGCTACACCTTC.

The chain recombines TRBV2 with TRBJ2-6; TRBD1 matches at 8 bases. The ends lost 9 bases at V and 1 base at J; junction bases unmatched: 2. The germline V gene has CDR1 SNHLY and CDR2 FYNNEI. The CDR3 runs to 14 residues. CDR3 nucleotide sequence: TGTGCCAGAAGACAGGGGTCTGGGGCCAACGTCCTGACTTTC. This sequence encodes CARRQGSGANVLTF. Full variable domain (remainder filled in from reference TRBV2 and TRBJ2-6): EPEVTQTPSHQVTQMGQEVILRCVPISNHLYFYWYRQILGQKVEFLVSFYNNEISEKSEIFDDQFSVERPDGSNFTLKIRSTKLEDSAMYFCARRQGSGANVLTFGAGSRLTVL.

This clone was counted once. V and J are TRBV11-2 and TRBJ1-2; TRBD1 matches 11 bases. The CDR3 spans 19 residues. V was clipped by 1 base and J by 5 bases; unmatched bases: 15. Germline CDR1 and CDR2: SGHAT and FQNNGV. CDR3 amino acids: CASSLGMNYGDRGSYGYTF. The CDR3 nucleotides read TGTGCCAGCAGCTTAGGAATGAACTACGGGGACAGGGGGTCTTATGGCTACACCTTC.

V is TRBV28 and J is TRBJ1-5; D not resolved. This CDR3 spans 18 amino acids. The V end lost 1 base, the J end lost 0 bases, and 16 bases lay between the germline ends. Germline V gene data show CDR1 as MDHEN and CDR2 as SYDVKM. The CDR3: CASSLSDPPGFSNQPQHF. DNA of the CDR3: TGTGCCAGCAGTTTATCAGACCCCCCGGGATTTAGCAATCAGCCCCAGCATTTT. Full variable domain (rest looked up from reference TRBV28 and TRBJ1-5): DVKVTQSSRYLVKRTGEKVFLECVQDMDHENMFWYRQDPGLGLRLIYFSYDVKMKEKGDIPEGYSVSREKKERFSLILESASTNQTSMYLCASSLSDPPGFSNQPQHFGDGTRLSIL.

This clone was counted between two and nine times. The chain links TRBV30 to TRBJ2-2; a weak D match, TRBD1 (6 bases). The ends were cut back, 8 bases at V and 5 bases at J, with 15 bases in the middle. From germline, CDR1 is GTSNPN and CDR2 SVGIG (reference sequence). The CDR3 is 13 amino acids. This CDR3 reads CAGGQRRTGELFF. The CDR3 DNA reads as TGTGCCGGCGGACAGCGGCGGACCGGGGAGCTGTTTTTT. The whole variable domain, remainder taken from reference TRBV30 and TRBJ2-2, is SQTIHQWPATLVQPVGSPLSLECTVEGTSNPNLYWYRQAAGRGLQLLFYSVGIGQISSEVPQNLSASRPQDRQFILSSKKLLLSDSGFYLCAGGQRRTGELFFGEGSRLTVL.

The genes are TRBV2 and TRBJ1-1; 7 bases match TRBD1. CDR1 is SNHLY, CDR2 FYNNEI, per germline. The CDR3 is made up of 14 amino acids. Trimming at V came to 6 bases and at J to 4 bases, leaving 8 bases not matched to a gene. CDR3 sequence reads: CASSNRQGATEAFF. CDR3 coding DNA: TGTGCCAGCAGCAATCGACAGGGCGCCACTGAAGCTTTCTTT.

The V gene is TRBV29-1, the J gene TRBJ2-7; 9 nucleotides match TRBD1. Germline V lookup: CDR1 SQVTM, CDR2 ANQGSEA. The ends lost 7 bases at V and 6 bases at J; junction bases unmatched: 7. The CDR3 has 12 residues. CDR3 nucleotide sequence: TGCAGCGCCTTGACAGGGGGAAGCGAGCAGTACTTC. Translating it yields CSALTGGSEQYF.

The CDR3 protein is CASSPGTYGYTF. CDR3 in DNA: TGTGCCAGCAGTCCCGGGACTTATGGCTACACCTTC. This chain connects TRBV2 to TRBJ1-2; a possible D gene is TRBD1 (5 bases). The V end lost 5 bases, the J end lost 5 bases, and 9 bases lay between the germline ends. Germline CDR1 SNHLY, CDR2 FYNNEI. The CDR3 extends over 12 amino acids.

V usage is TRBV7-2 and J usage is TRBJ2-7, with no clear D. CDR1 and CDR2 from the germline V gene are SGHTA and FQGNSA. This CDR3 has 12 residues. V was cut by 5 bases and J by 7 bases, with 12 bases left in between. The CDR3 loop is CASSLLGWEQYF. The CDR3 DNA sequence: TGTGCCAGCAGCCTCCTGGGCTGGGAGCAGTACTTC.

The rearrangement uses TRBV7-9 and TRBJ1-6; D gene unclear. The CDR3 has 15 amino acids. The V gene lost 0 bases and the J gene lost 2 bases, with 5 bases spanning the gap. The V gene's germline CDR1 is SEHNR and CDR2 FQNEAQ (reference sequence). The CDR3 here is CASSLALAYNSPLHF. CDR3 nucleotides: TGTGCCAGCAGCTTAGCCCTGGCCTATAATTCACCCCTCCACTTT.

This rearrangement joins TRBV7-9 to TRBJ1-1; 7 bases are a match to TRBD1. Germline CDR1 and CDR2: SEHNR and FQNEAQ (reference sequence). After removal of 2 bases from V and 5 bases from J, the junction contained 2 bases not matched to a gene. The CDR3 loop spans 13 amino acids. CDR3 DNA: TGTGCCAGCAGCTTATACAGGGGTACTGAAGCTTTCTTT. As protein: CASSLYRGTEAFF.

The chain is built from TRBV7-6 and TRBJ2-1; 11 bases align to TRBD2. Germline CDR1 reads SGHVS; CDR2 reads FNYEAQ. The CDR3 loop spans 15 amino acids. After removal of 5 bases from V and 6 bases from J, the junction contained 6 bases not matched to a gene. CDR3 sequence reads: CASSPTSGGLNEQFF. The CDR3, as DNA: TGTGCCAGCAGCCCCACTAGCGGGGGTCTCAATGAGCAGTTCTTC.

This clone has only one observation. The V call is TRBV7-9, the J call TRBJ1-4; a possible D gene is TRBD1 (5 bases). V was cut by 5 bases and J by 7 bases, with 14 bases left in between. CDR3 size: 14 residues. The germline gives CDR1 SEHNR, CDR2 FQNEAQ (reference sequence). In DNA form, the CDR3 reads TGTGCCAGCAGCCCGGGTGGGACTTCTGAAAAACTGTTTTTT. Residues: CASSPGGTSEKLFF.

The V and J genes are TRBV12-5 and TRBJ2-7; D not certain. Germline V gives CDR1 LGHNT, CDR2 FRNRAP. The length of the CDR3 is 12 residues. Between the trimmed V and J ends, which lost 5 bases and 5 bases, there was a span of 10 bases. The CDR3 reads CASGPAWNEQYF. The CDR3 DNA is TGTGCTAGTGGTCCCGCCTGGAACGAGCAGTACTTC.

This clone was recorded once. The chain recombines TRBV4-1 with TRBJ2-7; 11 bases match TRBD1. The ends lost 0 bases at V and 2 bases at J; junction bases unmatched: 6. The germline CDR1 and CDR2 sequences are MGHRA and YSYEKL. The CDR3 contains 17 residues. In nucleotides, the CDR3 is TGCGCCAGCAGCCAAGACGGGTGGGACAGGGGGACCTACGAGCAGTACTTC. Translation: CASSQDGWDRGTYEQYF.

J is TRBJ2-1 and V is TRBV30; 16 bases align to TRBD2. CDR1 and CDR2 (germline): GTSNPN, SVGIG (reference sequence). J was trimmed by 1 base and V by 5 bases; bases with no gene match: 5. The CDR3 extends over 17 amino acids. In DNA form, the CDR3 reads TGTGCCTGGGGGACTAGCGGGAGGGCCGGGTCCTACAATGAGCAGTTCTTC. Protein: CAWGTSGRAGSYNEQFF.

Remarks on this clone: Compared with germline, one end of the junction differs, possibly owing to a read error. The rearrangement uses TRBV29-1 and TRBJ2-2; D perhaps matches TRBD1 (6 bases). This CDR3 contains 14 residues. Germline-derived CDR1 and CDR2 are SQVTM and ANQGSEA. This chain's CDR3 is CSVERGSGTGELLF. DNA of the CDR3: TGCAGCGTCGAAAGGGGGTCGGGCACCGGGGAGCTGCTTTTT.

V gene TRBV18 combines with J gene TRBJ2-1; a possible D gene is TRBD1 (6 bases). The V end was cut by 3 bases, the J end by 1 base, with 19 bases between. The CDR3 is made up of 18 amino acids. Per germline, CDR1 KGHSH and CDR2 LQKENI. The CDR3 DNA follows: TGTGCCAGCTCACCTTCCGGCGTAGGGACAAGATCCTACAATGAGCAGTTCTTC. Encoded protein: CASSPSGVGTRSYNEQFF.

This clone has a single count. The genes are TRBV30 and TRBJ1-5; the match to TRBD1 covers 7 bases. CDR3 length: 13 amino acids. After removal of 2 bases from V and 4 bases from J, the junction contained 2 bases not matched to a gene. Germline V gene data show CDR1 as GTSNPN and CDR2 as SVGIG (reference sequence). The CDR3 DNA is TGTGCCTGGAGTTACAGGGGTAATCAGCCCCAGCATTTT. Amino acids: CAWSYRGNQPQHF.

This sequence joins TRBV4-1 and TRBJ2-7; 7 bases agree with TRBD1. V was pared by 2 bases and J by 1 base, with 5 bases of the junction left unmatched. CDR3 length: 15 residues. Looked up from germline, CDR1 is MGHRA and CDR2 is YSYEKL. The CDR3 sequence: CASSQKGDSSYEQYF. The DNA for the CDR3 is TGCGCCAGCAGCCAAAAAGGGGACAGTTCCTACGAGCAGTACTTC.

The CDR3 DNA reads TGTGCCAGCAGCTTGGCACAGTTTAGCACAGATACGCAGTATTTT. Protein: CASSLAQFSTDTQYF. The chain is built from TRBV5-4 and TRBJ2-3; no clear D. Germline assignment: CDR1 SGHNT and CDR2 YYREEE (reference sequence). The CDR3 spans 15 residues. Trimming left V 0 bases short and J 0 bases short, with 8 bases between.

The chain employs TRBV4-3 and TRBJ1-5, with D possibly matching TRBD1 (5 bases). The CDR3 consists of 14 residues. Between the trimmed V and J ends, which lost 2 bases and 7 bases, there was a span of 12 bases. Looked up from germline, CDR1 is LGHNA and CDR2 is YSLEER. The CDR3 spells CASSQWGGGQPQHF. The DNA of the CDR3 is TGCGCCAGCAGCCAATGGGGGGGAGGACAGCCCCAGCATTTT.